This TCR beta chain comes out of a study of blood T cells in healthy people across ages (dated by TCRdb to between 2015 and 2016). As for the study more broadly: In model experiments, template switching captured about one uniquely barcoded TCR beta cDNA molecule for every two T cells. The study analyzed two additional independent replicas of 1 million unique cDNA reads from the same blood draw for two donors, one aged 18 to 30 and one aged 80 or older. Four age groups were formed from the donors: young (average roughly 15 years), middle-aged (approximately 40), aged (approximately 60) and long-lived (approximately 78). Age-related changes in TCR beta repertoire diversity were measured in the study by deep sequencing normalized with unique cDNA molecular identifiers. To avoid experimental bias, donors of different ages were randomly spread across the sequencing lanes. General conclusions and limits of the study: Because donor CMV infection status was unknown, age-related changes in expanded clonotypes were potentially confounded. There was a strong correlation between observed TCR beta diversity and the percentage of naive T cells measured by flow cytometry. Conclusive comparison of naive and antigen-experienced compartments was prevented by the profiling of bulk unsorted PBMCs. Total diversity estimates from one million sequenced T cells were considered lower bounds and underestimates. As age increased, observed TCR beta diversity per million T cells dropped in a roughly linear way, and a significant reduction was already evident by age around 41. Compared with the aged group, the long-lived group had more naive CD4+ T cells, fewer expanded clones and increased TCR diversity, suggesting age selection.

The donors were some 36 Caucasian individuals from Russia, aged 6 to 90 years, who were systemically healthy. Around 10 milliliters of peripheral blood were collected from each donor into EDTA-treated Vacutainer tubes. Ficoll-Paque density-gradient centrifugation was used to isolate PBMCs, with at least 7 million obtained per sample. Trizol reagent was used to extract total RNA from the PBMCs, yielding at least 5 micrograms per sample. For every donor, flow cytometry on a PBMC aliquot measured the percentage of naive CD45RAhigh/CD27high T cells. Remarks on this clonotype: Its antigen remains unidentified. No much larger clone is present one base from it, and per-base qualities are unavailable.

The receptor library was made with 5' RACE. Instrument on record: Illumina HiSeq 2500. A second PCR of about 6 to 12 cycles was run with a J-beta primer mix and a sample-barcoded 5' primer. A template-switch 5' adaptor carrying 12 random nucleotides introduced a unique molecular identifier onto each TCR beta cDNA molecule. Each sample yielded at least 3 million CDR3-containing paired-end reads. First-strand cDNA synthesis was performed from all RNA using the Mint cDNA synthesis kit, with priming by a TRBC-specific oligonucleotide. Following uracil-DNA glycosylase treatment, a first 18-cycle PCR with universal primers M1SS and BC2_uni_R was performed on all cDNA. Per the authors' processing: For normalization, 1 million high-quality reads were randomly selected from each sample, with every read carrying a distinct molecular identifier. Reads sharing molecular identifiers were discarded rather than binned into consensus sequences. MiTCR, with a Q25 quality threshold and the strictest error-elimination algorithm, was used for CDR3 identification, clonotype clustering and error correction. A nonparametric unseen species model with Euler transformation was used to estimate a lower bound on total TCR beta diversity. TCRdb took the public reads, trimmed them with fastp at Q25, ran MiXCR for clone calling and kept in-frame beta chains. Every CDR3 protein is listed once, alongside the most common genes and DNA of its rows. The V and J calls and clone size are TCRdb's, not the authors'. This sample has about 1 million distinct CDR3 sequences in its table, and around 45% of those were observed once. The ten biggest clones cover under 20% of the sample.

Reading the germline V gene gives CDR1 SNHLY and CDR2 FYNNEI. Including the terminal cysteine and phenylalanine, the CDR3 comprises 14 residues. Only CDR3 DNA remains: 42 bases, in frame from the first base. The trim is 7 bases for V and 2 bases for J, with a gap of 15 bases between the germline ends. The chain was built from TRBV2 and TRBJ2-7; D gene: possibly TRBD1, on 6 matching bases. The receptor comes from an older woman in good health. The sequencing input was blood. The CDR3 loop reads CASKFQGLAYEQYF. The sequenced DNA: TGTGCCAGCAAGTTTCAGGGGTTAGCCTACGAGCAGTACTTC.